The rows below give T cell receptor beta chains drawn from one sample of a study of blood T cell repertoires in COVID-19. TCRdb keeps only in-frame clones here, not all; method: immunoSEQ multiplex PCR. Of hundreds of thousands of clones detected, around 86% appear once; the ten largest clones hold roughly 1.6%. Sample: peripheral blood. These receptors were obtained from a woman between 40 and 55 years old who had recovered from COVID-19. CDR3s include the opening cysteine and the closing phenylalanine or tryptophan. Fields, in order: V gene, J gene, D gene, clone size, CDR3 DNA, CDR3 protein. The D gene is left open where the match is weak. Clone size is given for some rows only: seen once, a few or many times, or a class if the clone is expanded.

v_gene: TRBV5-6; j_gene: TRBJ1-1; d_gene: .; abundance: .; CDR3nt: TGTGCCAGCAGCGAGGTAGTGAACACTGAAGCTTTCTTT; CDR3aa: CASSEVVNTEAFF
v_gene: TRBV6-5; j_gene: TRBJ2-3; d_gene: TRBD2; abundance: .; CDR3nt: TGTGCCAGCAGTTTCTCTAGCGGGGACACAGATACGCAGTATTTT; CDR3aa: CASSFSSGDTDTQYF
v_gene: TRBV6-6; j_gene: TRBJ2-7; d_gene: .; abundance: .; CDR3nt: TGTGCCAGCAGTTACGGGGGGGACACCTCCTACGAGCAGTACTTC; CDR3aa: CASSYGGDTSYEQYF
v_gene: TRBV5-1; j_gene: TRBJ1-1; d_gene: .; abundance: .; CDR3nt: TGCGCCAGCAGCTTGGGCGGGCAGGCCCCTGAAGCTTTCTTT; CDR3aa: CASSLGGQAPEAFF
v_gene: TRBV4-1; j_gene: TRBJ1-1; d_gene: TRBD1; abundance: .; CDR3nt: TGCGCCAGCAGCCAACCTGACAGGGATATGAACACTGAAGCTTTCTTT; CDR3aa: CASSQPDRDMNTEAFF
v_gene: TRBV10-3; j_gene: TRBJ1-5; d_gene: TRBD1; abundance: .; CDR3nt: TGTGCCATCAGTGGGCAGGGGGCGGAGCAGCCCCAGCATTTT; CDR3aa: CAISGQGAEQPQHF
v_gene: TRBV3-1/TRBV3-2; j_gene: TRBJ2-5; d_gene: TRBD1; abundance: .; CDR3nt: TGTGCCAGCAGCCCGTCCGGGACAGGGACCGAAGAGACCCAGTACTTC; CDR3aa: CASSPSGTGTEETQYF
v_gene: TRBV30; j_gene: TRBJ1-5; d_gene: .; abundance: .; CDR3nt: TGTGCCTGGAGTAGGGGGACCCTTGAGGGCAATCAGCCCCAGCATTTT; CDR3aa: CAWSRGTLEGNQPQHF
v_gene: TRBV15; j_gene: TRBJ2-7; d_gene: .; abundance: .; CDR3nt: TGTGCCACCAGGAGGGGACTGGGCTCCTACGAGCAGTACTTC; CDR3aa: CATRRGLGSYEQYF
v_gene: TRBV30; j_gene: TRBJ2-7; d_gene: TRBD1; abundance: .; CDR3nt: TGTGCCTGGAGTGTAGGACAGGGAACCTACGAGCAGTACTTC; CDR3aa: CAWSVGQGTYEQYF
v_gene: TRBV19; j_gene: TRBJ1-5; d_gene: .; abundance: .; CDR3nt: TGTGCCAGTAGGACAGCCCAAAGCAATCAGCCCCAGCATTTT; CDR3aa: CASRTAQSNQPQHF
v_gene: TRBV6-2/TRBV6-3; j_gene: TRBJ2-7; d_gene: TRBD1; abundance: .; CDR3nt: TGTGCCAGCAGTTACCCCTGGGGACAGGGGCCTTACAGGTCGTACTTC; CDR3aa: CASSYPWGQGPYRSYF
v_gene: TRBV19; j_gene: TRBJ2-5; d_gene: .; abundance: .; CDR3nt: TGTGCCAGTAGTGCGGCGGGGCCTAGGGGCGAGACCCAGTACTTC; CDR3aa: CASSAAGPRGETQYF
v_gene: TRBV12-5; j_gene: TRBJ2-2; d_gene: .; abundance: .; CDR3nt: TGTGCTAGTGGTTTGGTACCCGGCGGCGGGGAGCTGTTTTTT; CDR3aa: CASGLVPGGGELFF
v_gene: TRBV19; j_gene: TRBJ1-2; d_gene: .; abundance: once; CDR3nt: TGTGCCAGTAGTATAGGGGCCACGCCCGGGGGTGGCTACACCTTC; CDR3aa: CASSIGATPGGGYTF
v_gene: TRBV2; j_gene: TRBJ1-1; d_gene: .; abundance: few; CDR3nt: TGTGCCAGCAGTCAACAGGGGAACACTGAAGCTTTCTTT; CDR3aa: CASSQQGNTEAFF
v_gene: TRBV18; j_gene: TRBJ2-7; d_gene: TRBD2; abundance: .; CDR3nt: TGTGCCAGCTCAGGGACTAGCGGGGGCTCCTCCTACGAGCAGTACTTC; CDR3aa: CASSGTSGGSSYEQYF
v_gene: TRBV7-6; j_gene: TRBJ2-5; d_gene: .; abundance: .; CDR3nt: TGTGCCAGCAGCTTAGCCTTAGGGGGCCAAGAGACCCAGTACTTC; CDR3aa: CASSLALGGQETQYF
v_gene: TRBV7-2; j_gene: TRBJ1-4; d_gene: TRBD1; abundance: once; CDR3nt: TGTGCCAGCAGCAAAGGGACAGGACGTGAAAAACTGTTTTTT; CDR3aa: CASSKGTGREKLFF
v_gene: TRBV6-2/TRBV6-3; j_gene: TRBJ1-5; d_gene: TRBD1; abundance: .; CDR3nt: TGTGCCAGCAGTACGCCGGGACAGGGGGGAGTTATGGGCAATCAGCCCCAGCATTTT; CDR3aa: CASSTPGQGGVMGNQPQHF
v_gene: TRBV5-6; j_gene: TRBJ2-7; d_gene: TRBD2; abundance: .; CDR3nt: TGTGCCAGCAGGACTAGCGGGGGGGCCTACGAGCAGTACTTC; CDR3aa: CASRTSGGAYEQYF
v_gene: TRBV3-1/TRBV3-2; j_gene: TRBJ1-3; d_gene: .; abundance: few; CDR3nt: TGTGCCAGCAGCCAAGATTTACGGAGGCAAGACACCATATATTTT; CDR3aa: CASSQDLRRQDTIYF
v_gene: TRBV6-5; j_gene: TRBJ1-1; d_gene: .; abundance: .; CDR3nt: TGTGCCAGCAGTTACTCGACGAGGGACACTGAAGCTTTCTTT; CDR3aa: CASSYSTRDTEAFF
v_gene: TRBV10-3; j_gene: TRBJ2-5; d_gene: TRBD2; abundance: .; CDR3nt: TGTGCCATCAGCCCCGGACTAGCGGGGGGGCTAGAGACCCAGTACTTC; CDR3aa: CAISPGLAGGLETQYF
v_gene: TRBV7-9; j_gene: TRBJ2-6; d_gene: .; abundance: .; CDR3nt: TGTGCCAGCTCCCCCGAGGGAGGACTTCGGGCCAACGTCCTGACTTTC; CDR3aa: CASSPEGGLRANVLTF
v_gene: TRBV5-4; j_gene: TRBJ2-2; d_gene: .; abundance: .; CDR3nt: TGTGCCAGCAGCTCCCCTCTATCCGGGGAGCTGTTTTTT; CDR3aa: CASSSPLSGELFF
v_gene: TRBV3-1/TRBV3-2; j_gene: TRBJ1-1; d_gene: .; abundance: .; CDR3nt: TGTGCCAGCAGCCAATGGGTCCGGGGGGAGGCTTTCTTT; CDR3aa: CASSQWVRGEAFF
v_gene: TRBV9; j_gene: TRBJ1-2; d_gene: .; abundance: .; CDR3nt: TGTGCCAGCAGCGTAGGTACAGACTATGGCTACACCTTC; CDR3aa: CASSVGTDYGYTF
v_gene: TRBV7-3; j_gene: TRBJ2-3; d_gene: TRBD2; abundance: .; CDR3nt: TGTGCCAGCAGCGTTTCTGGCGGGGGGCTGAGCACAGATACGCAGTATTTT; CDR3aa: CASSVSGGGLSTDTQYF
v_gene: TRBV12-3/TRBV12-4; j_gene: TRBJ2-4; d_gene: .; abundance: .; CDR3nt: TGTGCCAGCAGGACGGGGAACATTCAGTACTTC; CDR3aa: CASRTGNIQYF
v_gene: TRBV5-1; j_gene: TRBJ1-1; d_gene: TRBD1; abundance: .; CDR3nt: TGCGCCAGCAGCCCGAACCCGACAGGGACTGAAGCTTTCTTT; CDR3aa: CASSPNPTGTEAFF